The clone carrying this T cell receptor (beta chain) was detected once. The data derive from a study of T cell clones after liver transplantation. CDR1 is MDHEN and CDR2 is SYDVKM in the germline V gene. The V end was cut by 6 bases, the J end by 3 bases, with 23 bases between. This CDR3 region has 17 residues. Sequencing used immunoSEQ multiplex PCR; TCRdb keeps in-frame clones, though not all of them. The table includes around 20,000 clones, approximately 88% detected once. This TCR came from a human donor who received a liver transplant. This specimen was CD8+ T cells from blood, taken before liver transplant. The V call is TRBV28, the J call TRBJ1-2, with a weak D call TRBD1 (6 bases). The CDR3 nucleotides are TGTGCCAGCAGGACACTGATCACAGGGCCTCGGGACTATGGCTACACCTTC. It codes for CASRTLITGPRDYGYTF.